This T cell receptor (beta chain) stems from a study of read filtering for tumor transcriptome and immune sequencing. Study context: Patients were 17 male and around 15 female, mean age approximately 60 years, range 47 to 80. Study-level results: Around 82% of IR-seq clonotypes had a single read, yet these held about 3.5% of reads.

V was clipped by 4 bases and J by 0 bases; unmatched bases: 6. CDR1 is SGHDT and CDR2 is YYEEEE in the germline V gene. This CDR3 contains 16 residues. Regarding this clonotype: Its antigen is undetermined.

The library was built from around 400 ng RNA with molecular barcoded adaptors for alpha/delta and beta/gamma chains. TCRdb reprocessed the reads with MiXCR, giving one entry per CDR3 protein. The sample carries about 46,000 distinct CDR3 sequences, 20% recorded once. V and J are TRBV5-6 and TRBJ2-3; TRBD2 agrees at 9 bases. The sequenced material came from a population of CD138-negative cells sorted from bone marrow. The clonotype was recovered from a donor aged 40 or over with multiple myeloma. Here the CDR3 DNA reads TGTGCCAGCAGCCCCAGCGGGAGGCGAAGCACAGATACGCAGTATTTT. Its protein is CASSPSGRRSTDTQYF.